These T cell receptor beta chains were read from a single sample in a study of T cell changes during pregnancy in multiple sclerosis. Repertoires were generated with immunoSEQ multiplex PCR, while TCRdb's copy carries only in-frame clones and drops some. The sample comprises some 44,000 clones, 88% of which are singletons, and 1% to 1.5% rests with the top ten. The source was CD4+ T cells from peripheral blood mononuclear cells, collected in the second trimester of pregnancy. Receptors originate from a female donor with multiple sclerosis, enrolled in a pregnancy study. The CDR3 runs from the conserved cysteine through the conserved F or W. D genes are given only for firm matches. Some rows mark clone size as missing; the rest say once, few, many or name a class of expanded clone.

v_call	j_call	d_call	clone_size	cdr3_aa	cdr3_nt
TRBV4-1	TRBJ2-6	.	.	CASSHGGGGANVLTF	TGCGCCAGCAGCCACGGGGGAGGTGGGGCCAACGTCCTGACTTTC
TRBV18	TRBJ2-1	TRBD2	few	CASSPGLAGEFGQFF	TGTGCCAGCTCACCGGGACTAGCGGGAGAGTTCGGGCAGTTCTTC
TRBV6-5	TRBJ2-1	.	.	CASSWERYNEQFF	TGTGCCAGCAGTTGGGAGCGGTACAATGAGCAGTTCTTC
TRBV7-8	TRBJ1-2	TRBD1	.	CASSSFDDRGFYGYTF	TGTGCCAGCAGCTCCTTCGATGACAGGGGTTTCTATGGCTACACCTTC
TRBV11-2	TRBJ2-5	.	.	CASSDRTSGETQYF	TGTGCCAGCAGCGATCGGACCAGCGGGGAGACCCAGTACTTC
TRBV21-1	TRBJ1-1	.	.	CASSNPTGMGTEAFF	TGTGCCAGCAGCAACCCTACAGGGATGGGCACTGAAGCTTTCTTT
TRBV19	TRBJ1-2	TRBD1	.	CASTGQGRHGYTF	TGTGCCAGCACCGGACAGGGCCGCCATGGCTACACCTTC
TRBV19	TRBJ2-2	.	.	CASSISPRTGELFF	TGTGCCAGTAGTATCTCCCCGAGGACCGGGGAGCTGTTTTTT
TRBV10-1	TRBJ1-5	TRBD1	.	CASKTGKPQHF	TGCGCCAGCAAGACAGGGAAGCCCCAGCATTTT
TRBV19	TRBJ1-1	TRBD1	.	CASSARTGFSSTEAFF	TGTGCCAGTAGTGCACGGACAGGGTTTAGTTCCACTGAAGCTTTCTTT
TRBV5-1	TRBJ2-3	.	once	CASSPVTRGSTDTQYF	TGCGCCAGCAGCCCGGTGACTAGAGGCTCCACAGATACGCAGTATTTT
TRBV19	TRBJ2-2	.	.	CASKPPGRTTGELFF	TGTGCCAGTAAGCCGCCCGGCAGGACAACCGGGGAGCTGTTTTTT
TRBV11-2	TRBJ2-5	.	.	CASSLMGVRETQYF	TGTGCCAGCAGCCTCATGGGAGTCAGGGAGACCCAGTACTTC
TRBV19	TRBJ1-1	.	.	CASGQPQHPALDTEAFF	TGTGCCAGTGGACAGCCGCAGCACCCGGCCCTCGACACTGAAGCTTTCTTT
TRBV19	TRBJ2-3	.	.	CASSPRAQRLITDTQYF	TGTGCCAGTTCGCCAAGGGCCCAGCGGCTGATAACAGATACGCAGTATTTT
TRBV7-8	TRBJ2-7	TRBD2	.	CASSLDVSGSRNEQYF	TGTGCCAGCAGCTTAGATGTCAGCGGGAGTAGGAACGAGCAGTACTTC
TRBV5-1	TRBJ2-1	.	.	CASSLGRSNEQFF	TGCGCCAGCAGCCTGGGTAGGAGCAATGAGCAGTTCTTC
TRBV7-2	TRBJ1-5	TRBD1	many	CASSRTGGGNQPQHF	TGTGCCAGCAGCCGGACAGGGGGCGGCAATCAGCCCCAGCATTTT
TRBV7-8	TRBJ2-3	TRBD2	.	CASSTGLAPNTDTQYF	TGTGCCAGCAGCACCGGACTAGCGCCTAACACAGATACGCAGTATTTT
TRBV28	TRBJ1-5	TRBD1	.	CASSTPTGLNQPQHF	TGTGCCAGCAGTACCCCGACAGGGCTGAATCAGCCCCAGCATTTT
TRBV19	TRBJ2-1	.	.	CASRAVGYNEQFF	TGTGCCAGCAGAGCGGTGGGCTACAATGAGCAGTTCTTC
TRBV4-2	TRBJ1-2	.	.	CASSQAPPGRNYGYTF	TGTGCCAGCAGCCAAGCCCCCCCAGGCAGAAACTATGGCTACACCTTC
TRBV28	TRBJ2-7	TRBD1	few	CASSPPGTGHYEQYF	TGTGCCAGCAGTCCACCCGGGACAGGGCACTACGAGCAGTACTTC
TRBV4-1	TRBJ2-2	TRBD2	once	CASSLWAGREGYPGELFF	TGCGCCAGCAGCCTATGGGCCGGGCGGGAGGGTTACCCCGGGGAGCTGTTTTTT
TRBV5-4	TRBJ2-7	TRBD2	.	CASSSQRDYEQYF	TGTGCCAGCAGCTCCCAGCGGGACTACGAGCAGTACTTC
TRBV6-5	TRBJ2-1	TRBD2	.	CASRPPGTTNEQFF	TGTGCCAGCAGACCCCCCGGGACTACCAATGAGCAGTTCTTC
TRBV29-1	TRBJ2-5	TRBD2	.	CSSGGETQYF	TGCAGCTCCGGGGGGGAGACCCAGTACTTC
TRBV7-6	TRBJ1-4	TRBD1	.	CASSGRGQGFEKLFF	TGTGCCAGCAGCGGCCGCGGACAGGGCTTTGAAAAACTGTTTTTT
TRBV9	TRBJ2-7	TRBD2	.	CASSLGSGGPYEQYF	TGTGCCAGCAGCCTCGGTAGCGGGGGACCCTACGAGCAGTACTTC
TRBV28	TRBJ1-1	.	.	CASSSTSWNTEAFF	TGTGCCAGCAGTTCGACATCTTGGAACACTGAAGCTTTCTTT
TRBV5-8	TRBJ1-2	TRBD1	.	CASSVTGRYGYTF	TGTGCCAGCAGCGTGACAGGGAGATATGGCTACACCTTC
TRBV5-6	TRBJ2-7	.	.	CASSFEGVRSYEQYF	TGTGCCAGCAGCTTTGAAGGGGTTAGGTCCTACGAGCAGTACTTC
TRBV18	TRBJ2-3	.	once	CASSPEGTDTQYF	TGTGCCAGCTCACCAGAGGGCACAGATACGCAGTATTTT